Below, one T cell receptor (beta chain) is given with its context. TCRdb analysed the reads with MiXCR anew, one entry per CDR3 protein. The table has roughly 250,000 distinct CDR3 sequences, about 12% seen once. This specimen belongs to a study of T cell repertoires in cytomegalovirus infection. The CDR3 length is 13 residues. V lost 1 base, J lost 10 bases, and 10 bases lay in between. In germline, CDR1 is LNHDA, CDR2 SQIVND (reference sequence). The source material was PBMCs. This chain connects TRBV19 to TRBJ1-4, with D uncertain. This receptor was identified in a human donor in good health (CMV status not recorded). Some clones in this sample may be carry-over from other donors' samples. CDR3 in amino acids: CASSIAAQGKLFF. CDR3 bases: TGTGCCAGTAGTATAGCCGCACAAGGAAAACTGTTTTTT.